This record looks at one T cell receptor beta chain sequence and its context. Its target is not known. The V gene lost 0 bases and the J gene lost 0 bases, with 12 bases spanning the gap. The CDR3 runs 17 residues. Germline V lookup: CDR1 LNHDA, CDR2 SQIVND (reference sequence). This entry comes from a study of cytomegalovirus exposure and HLA in healthy donors. Study-level points and caveats: Most TCR sequences proved rare, with some public TCRs found in many donors.

Generated by immunoSEQ multiplex PCR, the TCRdb table keeps only in-frame clones and is missing some. The sample yields about 160,000 clones, 86% seen once. Donors came from a validation cohort of some 110 subjects, distinct from the first 666-subject cohort. The J gene is TRBJ2-1, the V gene TRBV19; D might be TRBD2 (6 bases). Source material: PBMCs. The source is a woman in her thirties in good health and CMV-seronegative. The CDR3 DNA follows: TGTGCCAGTAGTATAGATGGAGGGGCGAGCTCCTACAATGAGCAGTTCTTC. Amino acids: CASSIDGGASSYNEQFF. Looking up the rest from reference TRBV19 and TRBJ2-1 gives the full variable domain: DGGITQSPKYLFRKEGQNVTLSCEQNLNHDAMYWYRQDPGQGLRLIYYSQIVNDFQKGDIAEGYSVSREKKESFPLTVTSAQKNPTAFYLCASSIDGGASSYNEQFFGPGTRLTVL.